What follows are 4 T cell receptor beta chains derived from one specimen sequenced in a study of T cells after yellow fever vaccination. Using its own MiXCR run on the 5' RACE reads, TCRdb lists one record per CDR3 protein. This sample yields under 250,000 distinct CDR3 sequences, of which about 3% are seen a single time; approximately 3.5% belongs to the top ten. The sequenced sample was CD4+ T cells sorted from PBMCs, obtained 10 days after the yellow fever booster vaccination. These receptors were obtained from a young man who received the YFV17D yellow fever vaccine.

The chain joins TRBV7-9 to TRBJ1-3; D gene ambiguous. Deletions cut 4 bases from V and 0 bases from J, with 7 bases between. CDR1 is SEHNR and CDR2 is FQNEAQ in the germline V gene (reference sequence). This CDR3 has 14 amino acids. CDR3 sequence reads: CASSYTASGNTIYF. CDR3 sequence (DNA): TGTGCCAGCAGCTATACGGCCTCTGGAAACACCATATATTTT. The whole variable domain, remainder taken from reference TRBV7-9 and TRBJ1-3, is DTGVSQNPRHKITKRGQNVTFRCDPISEHNRLYWYRQTLGQGPEFLTYFQNEAQLEKSRLLSDRFSAERPKGSFSTLEIQRTEQGDSAMYLCASSYTASGNTIYFGEGSWLTVV.

Ten or more counts support this clonotype. V gene TRBV5-1 combines with J gene TRBJ2-5; 9 positions match TRBD1. V trimming: 4 bases; J trimming: 3 bases; junction bases outside the gene matches: 13. The CDR3 length is 17 residues. Germline V gene data show CDR1 as SGHRS and CDR2 as YFSETQ. The CDR3 protein is CASSRAGTGYGEETQYF. CDR3 in DNA: TGCGCCAGCAGCCGCGCCGGGACAGGGTACGGAGAAGAGACCCAGTACTTC.

The CDR3 sequence is CASSLDVGLVSDTQYF. The CDR3 DNA reads TGCGCCAGCAGCTTGGATGTAGGACTAGTCTCAGATACGCAGTATTTT. The chain uses TRBV5-1 and TRBJ2-3, with 7 bases lining up with TRBD2. V was pared by 0 bases and J by 4 bases, with 8 bases of the junction left unmatched. This CDR3 region has 16 residues. Germline-derived CDR1 and CDR2 are SGHRS and YFSETQ.

This clonotype occurred a few times. The chain joins TRBV15 to TRBJ2-5; 8 bases agree with TRBD2. This CDR3 region has 16 residues. The junction had 9 bases not matched to a gene; V was cut back by 5 bases and J by 1 base. Germline V gives CDR1 LNHNV, CDR2 YYDKDF (reference sequence). The DNA for the CDR3 is TGTGCCACCAGCCTTCTTTGGACTAGCCCCCAAGAGACCCAGTACTTC. The encoded protein is CATSLLWTSPQETQYF.